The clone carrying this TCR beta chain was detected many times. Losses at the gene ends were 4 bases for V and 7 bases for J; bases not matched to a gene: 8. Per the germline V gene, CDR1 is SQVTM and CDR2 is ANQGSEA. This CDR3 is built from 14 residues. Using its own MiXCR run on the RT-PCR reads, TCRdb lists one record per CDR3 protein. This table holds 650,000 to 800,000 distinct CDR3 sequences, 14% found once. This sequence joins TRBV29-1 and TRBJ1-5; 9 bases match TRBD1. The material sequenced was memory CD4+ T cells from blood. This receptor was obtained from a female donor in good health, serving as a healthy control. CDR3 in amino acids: CSVVTGTGYQPQHF. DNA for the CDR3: TGCAGCGTTGTAACCGGGACAGGGTACCAGCCCCAGCATTTT.